The 21 T cell receptor beta chains below all came from one sample that was sequenced in a study of brain T cells in children with intractable seizures. Assay used: immunoSEQ multiplex PCR; TCRdb lists only in-frame clones, some missing. Here the sample spans about 64,000 clones, around 95% being singletons. The sample consisted of peripheral blood, taken at surgery. All receptors come from a boy under three years old with focal cortical dysplasia and intractable seizures.

The J gene is TRBJ2-7, the V gene TRBV11-1; D remains unclear. CDR3 length equals 11 residues. Germline assignment: CDR1 SGHAT and CDR2 FQDESV (reference sequence). V was cut by 1 base and J by 4 bases, with 2 bases left in between. Here the CDR3 reads CASSLEYEQYF. CDR3 coding DNA: TGTGCCAGCAGCTTAGAATACGAGCAGTACTTC.

The chain couples TRBV21-1 to TRBJ2-7; the table's D gene call, TRBD1, was not cross checked with the DNA. TRBV21-1 is designated a pseudogene. This CDR3 region has 16 residues. The CDR3 DNA reads as TGTGCCAGCAGCAAACCCCGGACAGGTTTGGAGAACGAGCAGTACTTC. It translates to CASSKPRTGLENEQYF.

The rearrangement uses TRBV27 and TRBJ1-3; 9 nucleotides agree with TRBD1. In germline, CDR1 is MNHEY, CDR2 SMNVEV (reference sequence). The ends lost 6 bases at V and 0 bases at J; junction bases unmatched: 0. The CDR3 loop spans 14 amino acids. The CDR3 DNA is TGTGCCAGCAGGACAGGGGGCTCTGGAAACACCATATATTTT. It encodes CASRTGGSGNTIYF.

The genes are TRBV3-1 (or the pseudogene TRBV3-2) and TRBJ2-2; D may be TRBD2 (6 bases). V was trimmed by 8 bases and J by 5 bases, leaving 12 bases between them. The V gene's germline CDR1 is LGHDT and CDR2 YNNKEL (reference sequence). This CDR3 region has 13 residues. CDR3 sequence reads: CASGGFSTGELFF. CDR3 coding DNA: TGTGCCAGCGGAGGGTTTTCGACCGGGGAGCTGTTTTTT.

The chain combines TRBV5-1 with TRBJ1-6; no clear D. Trimming stripped 0 bases from V and 5 bases from J, with 9 bases between. CDR1 SGHRS and CDR2 YFSETQ come from the germline V gene. The CDR3 is 15 amino acids. CDR3 residues: CASSLGPADNSPLHF. For the CDR3, the DNA is TGCGCCAGCAGCTTGGGGCCCGCGGATAATTCACCCCTCCACTTT. Looking up the rest from reference TRBV5-1 and TRBJ1-6 gives the full variable domain: KAGVTQTPRYLIKTRGQQVTLSCSPISGHRSVSWYQQTPGQGLQFLFEYFSETQRNKGNFPGRFSGRQFSNSRSEMNVSTLELGDSALYLCASSLGPADNSPLHFGNGTRLTVT.

The chain recombines TRBV14 with TRBJ2-1, with 9 bases that match TRBD1. There are 15 residues in the CDR3. V dropped 4 bases and J dropped 8; count of bases not matched to a gene: 9. CDR1 and CDR2 (germline): SGHDN, FVKESK. The CDR3 nucleotides are TGTGCCAGCAGCCCGGGGACAGGGAGAAGAGATGAGCAGTTCTTC. Translating it yields CASSPGTGRRDEQFF.

The chain carries TRBV7-2 and TRBJ2-7; 10 bases align to TRBD2. The CDR3 spans 16 residues. Per the germline V gene, CDR1 is SGHTA and CDR2 is FQGNSA. V gave up 5 bases and J gave up 0 bases; unmatched junction bases: 7. The CDR3 DNA follows: TGTGCCAGCAGCCTGTCCCGGACTAGCGGCTCCTACGAGCAGTACTTC. As protein: CASSLSRTSGSYEQYF.

The V gene is TRBV5-1, the J gene TRBJ2-3; 10 positions match TRBD1. After removal of 0 bases from V and 4 bases from J, the junction contained 5 bases not matched to a gene. The CDR3 consists of 16 residues. Germline assignment: CDR1 SGHRS and CDR2 YFSETQ. CDR3 nucleotides: TGCGCCAGCAGCTTGGCCGGGACAGGGGTCCCAGATACGCAGTATTTT. Amino acid sequence: CASSLAGTGVPDTQYF.

This chain links TRBV3-1 (or the pseudogene TRBV3-2) with TRBJ2-3, with a possible D match to TRBD2 (6 bases). The CDR3 covers 16 residues. Trimming took off 3 bases at V and 2 bases at J, with 15 bases between the two ends. Per the germline V gene, CDR1 is LGHDT and CDR2 is YNNKEL (reference sequence). CDR3 bases: TGTGCCAGCAGCCAGGAAGGGTTAGCGGTCACAGATACGCAGTATTTT. Amino acid sequence: CASSQEGLAVTDTQYF.

The chain employs TRBV25-1 and TRBJ2-1; 15 nucleotides match TRBD2. After removal of 4 bases from V and 0 bases from J, the junction contained 4 bases not matched to a gene. This CDR3 is 18 amino acids long. Germline lookup yields CDR1 MGHDK and CDR2 SYGVNS. CDR3 sequence: CASSGTSGGEPSYNEQFF. The CDR3 DNA sequence: TGTGCCAGCAGTGGGACTAGCGGGGGGGAGCCCTCCTACAATGAGCAGTTCTTC.

This sequence joins TRBV3-1 (or the pseudogene TRBV3-2) and TRBJ2-7; 9 positions match TRBD2. Losses at the gene ends were 0 bases for V and 1 base for J; bases not matched to a gene: 10. The CDR3 consists of 18 residues. Germline CDR1 and CDR2: LGHDT and YNNKEL (reference sequence). CDR3 DNA sequence: TGTGCCAGCAGCCAAGAGACCGGACTAGCGTCCCCTTCCTACGAGCAGTACTTC. It yields the protein CASSQETGLASPSYEQYF.

The chain recombines TRBV2 with TRBJ1-5; possibly TRBD1 for D (5 bases). Trimming shortened V by 2 bases and J by 6 bases, and 11 bases separated the two germline ends. Germline lookup yields CDR1 SNHLY and CDR2 FYNNEI. This CDR3 has 14 residues. In DNA form, the CDR3 reads TGTGCCAGCAGTGAATTTGGGGGGGGTCAGCCCCAGCATTTT. Its translation is CASSEFGGGQPQHF.

This chain joins TRBV30 and TRBJ1-2; maybe TRBD1 (5 bases). Trimming took off 4 bases at V and 4 bases at J, with 25 bases between the two ends. The V gene's germline CDR1 is GTSNPN and CDR2 SVGIG (reference sequence). The CDR3 is 17 residues long. The CDR3 coding sequence is TGTGCCTGGATTAGGGTGGCAGGGACCGTTATCGGCTATGGCTACACCTTC. It specifies CAWIRVAGTVIGYGYTF.

The V and J genes are TRBV15 and TRBJ1-5; no firm D call. The V end lost 0 bases, the J end lost 6 bases, and 15 bases lay between the germline ends. The CDR3 is 16 residues long. CDR1 is LNHNV and CDR2 is YYDKDF in the germline V gene (reference sequence). The CDR3 is CATSRDLVRGSQPQHF. CDR3 coding DNA: TGTGCCACCAGCAGAGATTTGGTCCGGGGAAGTCAGCCCCAGCATTTT.

The J gene is TRBJ2-2, the V gene TRBV27; the D gene is possibly TRBD2 (6 bases). In germline, CDR1 is MNHEY, CDR2 SMNVEV (reference sequence). The CDR3 spans 16 residues. Trimming pared 5 bases from V and 6 bases from J, leaving 19 bases between. CDR3 protein: CASSAKWRGRPGELFF. The CDR3 bases are TGTGCCAGCAGTGCGAAGTGGCGGGGACGGCCCGGGGAGCTGTTTTTT.

This chain uses TRBV7-2 with TRBJ2-2; D uncertain. This CDR3 is built from 13 residues. Trimming pared 4 bases from V and 2 bases from J, leaving 5 bases between. Germline V gene lookup returns CDR1 SGHTA and CDR2 FQGNSA. CDR3 nucleotide sequence: TGTGCCAGCAGCTCCTATAACACCGGGGAGCTGTTTTTT. This encodes CASSSYNTGELFF.

The genes are TRBV7-9 and TRBJ1-5; possible D gene TRBD1, 5 bases. With 5 bases removed from V and 7 bases from J, the gap between germline ends came to 12 bases. Germline V gives CDR1 SEHNR, CDR2 FQNEAQ (reference sequence). The CDR3 length is 13 residues. CDR3 in DNA: TGTGCCAGCAGCCCCCGGGGGAGCCAGCCCCAGCATTTT. It yields the protein CASSPRGSQPQHF.

The chain links TRBV19 to TRBJ1-5; D gene unclear. V lost 3 bases to trimming and J lost 9 bases, with 12 bases between them. CDR1 is LNHDA, CDR2 SQIVND, per germline (reference sequence). The CDR3 consists of 13 residues. CDR3 nucleotide sequence: TGTGCCAGTAGTATTAGTCCCATTCGGCCCCAGCATTTT. Translated, it gives CASSISPIRPQHF.

The V gene is TRBV3-1 (or the pseudogene TRBV3-2), the J gene TRBJ1-1; 7 bases match TRBD1. This CDR3 is 15 amino acids long. Trimming removed 0 bases from V and 3 bases from J; junction bases left unmatched: 4. Germline CDR1 is LGHDT and CDR2 is YNNKEL (reference sequence). CDR3 DNA: TGTGCCAGCAGCCAAGATCGGACAGGTTACACTGAAGCTTTCTTT. Its protein is CASSQDRTGYTEAFF.

This clone was recorded once. The chain employs TRBV19 and TRBJ2-1; D tentatively fits TRBD1 or TRBD2 (5 bases each). The V end lost 1 base, the J end lost 6 bases, and 13 bases lay between the germline ends. The CDR3 is made up of 15 amino acids. Germline CDR1 reads LNHDA; CDR2 reads SQIVND (reference sequence). The CDR3 DNA is TGTGCCAGTAGTATAGTTTTGAGGGGCCGCAATGAGCAGTTCTTC. It yields the protein CASSIVLRGRNEQFF.

The rearrangement links TRBV10-3 to TRBJ2-2, with a tentative D call TRBD2 (5 bases). The CDR3 length is 14 residues. Trimming cost V 8 bases and J 4 bases, with 14 bases left between them. Germline V gene sequence: CDR1 ENHRY, CDR2 SYGVKD. The CDR3 coding sequence is TGTGCCATCGGAGGACCTCGGGGCACCGGGGAGCTGTTTTTT. Its protein is CAIGGPRGTGELFF.